This T cell receptor (beta chain) comes out of a study of blood T cell repertoires in COVID-19. The germline CDR1 and CDR2 sequences are MGHRA and YSYEKL. CDR3 size: 14 residues. V gave up 0 bases and J gave up 1 base, with 6 bases separating them. Measured with immunoSEQ multiplex PCR; TCRdb has only the in-frame clones, and not every one. The sample holds about 98,000 clones; around nine tenths are singletons and the top ten take approximately 1.9%. The chain recombines TRBV4-1 with TRBJ1-1; D is undetermined. The origin of this receptor is a woman in her forties or fifties with COVID-19, enrolled during active disease. The sequenced sample consisted of peripheral blood. The CDR3 nucleotides read TGCGCCAGCAGCCAAGATTACGGGAACACTGAAGCTTTCTTT. Amino acids: CASSQDYGNTEAFF.